This TCR beta chain was recorded in a study of blood T cell repertoires in COVID-19. Study overall: In each case, the material was cDNA or gDNA derived from T cells, B-cell-depleted T cells, or PBMCs.

Concerning this clone itself: The same CDR3 is also encoded by other DNA sequences in this sample.

Original processing notes: How many nucleated cells were present was estimated from reference gene primer amplification. The protocol was immunoSEQ multiplex PCR, while the TCRdb copy is restricted to in-frame clones and leaves out a portion. That table supplies the V and J calls and clone size; D and trimming were determined from the DNA. The data hold 180,000 or so clones, with approximately 87% observed a single time. Followed over time, Seattle patients had been enrolled while infection was active. Germline values: CDR1 MNHEY, CDR2 SVGEGT. V gave up 5 bases and J gave up 2 bases, with 9 bases separating them. This CDR3 is built from 13 residues.

The TCR originated in a person aged 65-85 years with COVID-19, enrolled during active disease. The sequenced material came from peripheral blood. The chain links TRBV6-2 or TRBV6-3 to TRBJ1-1; D not resolved. CDR3 DNA sequence: TGTGCCAGCAGTCTACAGACCAACACTGAAGCTTTCTTT. Translation gives CASSLQTNTEAFF.